Listed below are T cell receptor beta chains from one sample, sequenced in a study of spatial heterogeneity in lung cancer. TCRdb passed the 5' RACE reads through MiXCR, listing each CDR3 protein once. Counted here are approximately 1,200 distinct CDR3 sequences, around 27% occurring once; the ten biggest clones make up 15% to 20%. The sequences come from normal lung tissue next to the tumor, collected at surgery. Receptors originate from a female donor with early-stage non-small cell lung cancer. Both conserved end residues are part of each CDR3. Clone size is not always given. Where it is, it says once, few, many or a class for expanded clones.

j_call | clone_size | v_call | cdr3_aa
TRBJ2-1 | . | TRBV11-2 | CASSLVSGGEQFF
TRBJ2-3 | medium-sized | TRBV5-1 | CASSWGQQGDTQYF
TRBJ1-2 | medium-sized | TRBV29-1 | CSVDEGSYGYTF
TRBJ1-1 | medium-sized | TRBV7-9 | CASSLDREAFF
TRBJ1-1 | . | TRBV24-1 | CATSDFLHTEAFF
TRBJ1-2 | few | TRBV7-8 | CASSLLTNYGYTF
TRBJ2-3 | hyperexpanded | TRBV29-1 | CSVRSGDTQYF
TRBJ2-2 | medium-sized | TRBV7-2 | CASSLRTSGAANTGELFF
TRBJ2-1 | . | TRBV9 | CASSPQGGRDTYNEQFF
TRBJ2-1 | once | TRBV5-1 | CASSERLAGGDGNEQFF
TRBJ2-1 | medium-sized | TRBV14 | CASSQMTSGGWNEQFF
TRBJ2-7 | . | TRBV20-1 | CSARVGRALTYEQYF
TRBJ2-2 | medium-sized | TRBV29-1 | CSVAGTKSDHTGELFF
TRBJ2-3 | . | TRBV18 | CASSMDTQYF
TRBJ2-1 | . | TRBV7-2 | CASSLFFTPNRQFF
TRBJ1-6 | . | TRBV6-2/TRBV6-3 | CASSSALRDSNSPLHF
TRBJ2-5 | few | TRBV28 | CASRLSGPYQETQYF
TRBJ2-7 | large | TRBV12-3/TRBV12-4 | CASSWGGAYEQYF
TRBJ2-3 | medium-sized | TRBV7-9 | CASTLARGGTTDTQYF
TRBJ2-6 | . | TRBV7-2 | CASSPLGGANVLTF
TRBJ1-2 | . | TRBV7-2 | CASSLRSGSKNTF
TRBJ2-7 | . | TRBV28 | CASSLVRLGGYEQYF
TRBJ1-5 | medium-sized | TRBV12-3/TRBV12-4 | CASSLRDANQPQHF
TRBJ1-1 | few | TRBV12-3/TRBV12-4 | CASSRTVRTEAFF
TRBJ2-2 | . | TRBV16 | CASSLLTSSITTGELFF
TRBJ2-5 | . | TRBV11-3 | CASSRGETQYF
TRBJ2-2 | . | TRBV24-1 | CATSDYGRANTGELFF
TRBJ1-4 | . | TRBV6-1 | CASSPAEKLFF
TRBJ2-7 | medium-sized | TRBV7-9 | CASSLGTGKTYEQYF
TRBJ1-2 | large | TRBV20-1 | CSASPATGDYGYTF
TRBJ2-7 | large | TRBV11-2 | CASSLGTGPSYF
TRBJ2-1 | large | TRBV2 | CASSLGGVNEQFF
TRBJ1-2 | . | TRBV12-3/TRBV12-4 | CASSRSAGANYGYTF
TRBJ2-7 | few | TRBV7-9 | CASSQRPYEQYF
TRBJ2-7 | . | TRBV25-1 | CASSEGLAGDEQYF
TRBJ2-2 | . | TRBV6-5 | CASSRDGGNTGELFF
TRBJ2-7 | . | TRBV29-1 | CSVGFRGVTREQYF
TRBJ2-6 | . | TRBV18 | CASSPQSSSSGANVLTF
TRBJ2-3 | . | TRBV28 | CASSPGTSGTDTQYF
TRBJ2-2 | once | TRBV7-2 | CASSPRRQGPGQRNTGELFF
TRBJ1-3 | medium-sized | TRBV28 | CASEASGNTIYF
TRBJ1-1 | once | TRBV20-1 | CSARAGASEAFF